This T cell receptor (beta chain) was sequenced for a study of blood T cell repertoires in COVID-19. Study-level background: COVID-19 samples from acute and convalescent phases originated in the United States, Italy and Spain. The cDNA or gDNA used as material had been derived from T cells, B-cell-depleted T cells, or PBMCs.

In the study's own analysis: The assay estimated nucleated cells by amplifying reference gene primers. Data came from immunoSEQ multiplex PCR; TCRdb stores just in-frame clones and leaves some out. The V and J calls and clone size come from that table; D and trimming were worked out from the DNA. The sample gives around 70,000 clones, 80% to 90% of which show up once; 5.1% is in the top ten. Germline-derived CDR1 and CDR2 are MNHNS and SASEGT. The V gene end was trimmed by 3 bases and the J gene end by 3 bases; junction bases not matched to a gene: 13. This CDR3 is built from 17 residues. V usage is TRBV6-1 and J usage is TRBJ1-2; 7 nucleotides line up with TRBD1. Sequencing input: peripheral blood. The clonotype comes from a human donor in a cohort sampled during active COVID-19. The CDR3 coding sequence is TGTGCCAGCAGTGAGGCAAGGGGGCTGCCGGGGCACTATGGCTACACCTTC. This encodes CASSEARGLPGHYGYTF.